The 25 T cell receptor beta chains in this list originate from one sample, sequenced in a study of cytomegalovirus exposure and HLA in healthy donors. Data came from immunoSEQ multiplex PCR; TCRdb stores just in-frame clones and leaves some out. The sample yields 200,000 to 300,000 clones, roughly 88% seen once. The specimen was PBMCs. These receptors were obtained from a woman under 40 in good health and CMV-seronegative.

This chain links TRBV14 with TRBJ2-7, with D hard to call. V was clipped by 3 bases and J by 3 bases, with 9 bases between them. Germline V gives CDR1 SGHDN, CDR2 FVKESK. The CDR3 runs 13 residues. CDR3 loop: CASSHPANYEQYF. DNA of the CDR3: TGTGCCAGCAGCCACCCGGCTAACTACGAGCAGTACTTC.

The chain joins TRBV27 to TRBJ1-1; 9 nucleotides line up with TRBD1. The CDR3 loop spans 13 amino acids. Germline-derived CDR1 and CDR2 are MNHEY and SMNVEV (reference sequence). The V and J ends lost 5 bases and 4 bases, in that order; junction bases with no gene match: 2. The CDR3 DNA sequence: TGTGCCAGCAGTAGACAGGGGGGCACTGAAGCTTTCTTT. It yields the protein CASSRQGGTEAFF.

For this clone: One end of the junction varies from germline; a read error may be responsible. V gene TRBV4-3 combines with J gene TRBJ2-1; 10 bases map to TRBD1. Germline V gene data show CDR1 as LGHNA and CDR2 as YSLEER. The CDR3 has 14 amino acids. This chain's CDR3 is CASSQDGTGERRLF. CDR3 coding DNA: TGCGCCAGCAGCCAAGACGGGACAGGGGAAAGGAGGCTCTTC.

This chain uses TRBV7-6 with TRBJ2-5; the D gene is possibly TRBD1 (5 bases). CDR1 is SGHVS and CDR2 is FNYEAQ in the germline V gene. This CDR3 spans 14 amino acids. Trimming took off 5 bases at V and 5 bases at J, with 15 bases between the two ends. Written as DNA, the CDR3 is TGTGCCAGCAGCGCGCAACAGGTTGGGGAGACCCAGTACTTC. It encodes CASSAQQVGETQYF.

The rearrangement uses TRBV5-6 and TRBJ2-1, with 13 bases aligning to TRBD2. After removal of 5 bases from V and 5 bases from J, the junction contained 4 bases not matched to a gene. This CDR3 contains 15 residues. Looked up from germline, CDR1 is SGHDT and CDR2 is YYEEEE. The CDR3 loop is CASRPLAGGNNEQFF. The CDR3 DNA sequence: TGTGCCAGCAGACCACTAGCGGGAGGGAACAATGAGCAGTTCTTC.

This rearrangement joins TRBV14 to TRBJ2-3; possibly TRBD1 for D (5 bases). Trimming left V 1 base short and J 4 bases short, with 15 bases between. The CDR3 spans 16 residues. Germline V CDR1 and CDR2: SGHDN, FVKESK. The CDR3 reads CASSQVKLGPADTQYF. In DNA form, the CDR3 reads TGTGCCAGCAGCCAAGTTAAGTTGGGGCCCGCAGATACGCAGTATTTT.

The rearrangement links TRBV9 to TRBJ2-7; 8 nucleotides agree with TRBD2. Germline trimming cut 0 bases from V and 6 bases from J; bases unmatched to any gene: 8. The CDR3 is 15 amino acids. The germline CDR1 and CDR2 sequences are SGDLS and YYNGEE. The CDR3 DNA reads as TGTGCCAGCAGCGTAGACGGGAGGGCACACTCCGAGCAGTACTTC. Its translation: CASSVDGRAHSEQYF.

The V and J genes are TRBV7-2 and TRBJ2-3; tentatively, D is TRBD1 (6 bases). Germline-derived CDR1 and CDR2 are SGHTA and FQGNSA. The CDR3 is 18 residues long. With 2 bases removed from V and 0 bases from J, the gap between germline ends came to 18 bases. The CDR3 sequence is CASSLRGNRGLSTDTQYF. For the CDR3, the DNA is TGTGCCAGCAGCTTACGGGGTAATAGGGGGTTGAGCACAGATACGCAGTATTTT. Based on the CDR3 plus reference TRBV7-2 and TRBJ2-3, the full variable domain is GAGVSQSPSNKVTEKGKDVELRCDPISGHTALYWYRQSLGQGLEFLIYFQGNSAPDKSGLPSDRFSAERTGGSVSTLTIQRTQQEDSAVYLCASSLRGNRGLSTDTQYFGPGTRLTVL.

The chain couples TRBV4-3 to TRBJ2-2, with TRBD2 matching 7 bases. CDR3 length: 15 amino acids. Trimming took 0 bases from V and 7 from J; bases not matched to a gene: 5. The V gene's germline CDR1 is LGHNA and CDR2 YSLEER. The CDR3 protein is CASSQDRGVGGELFF. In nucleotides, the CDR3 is TGCGCCAGCAGCCAAGATCGGGGGGTTGGCGGGGAGCTGTTTTTT.

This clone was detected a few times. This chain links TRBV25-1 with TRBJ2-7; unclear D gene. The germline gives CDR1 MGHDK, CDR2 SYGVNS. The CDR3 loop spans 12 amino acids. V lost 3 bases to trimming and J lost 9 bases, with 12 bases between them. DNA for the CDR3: TGTGCCAGCAGTGAGGCTTCGTGGGGGCAGTACTTC. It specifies CASSEASWGQYF.

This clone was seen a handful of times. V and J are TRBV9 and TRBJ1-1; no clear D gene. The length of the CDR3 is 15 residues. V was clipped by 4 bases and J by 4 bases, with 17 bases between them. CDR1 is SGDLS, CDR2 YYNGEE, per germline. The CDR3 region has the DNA TGTGCCAGCAGCCCACGGGGAGGTCGGATCACTGAAGCTTTCTTT. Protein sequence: CASSPRGGRITEAFF.

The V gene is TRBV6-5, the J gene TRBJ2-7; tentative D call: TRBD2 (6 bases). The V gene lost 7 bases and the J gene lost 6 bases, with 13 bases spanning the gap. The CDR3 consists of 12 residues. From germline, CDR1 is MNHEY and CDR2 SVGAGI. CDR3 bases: TGTGCCAGCACCCGGGCCGGGGGCGAGCAGTACTTC. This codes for CASTRAGGEQYF.

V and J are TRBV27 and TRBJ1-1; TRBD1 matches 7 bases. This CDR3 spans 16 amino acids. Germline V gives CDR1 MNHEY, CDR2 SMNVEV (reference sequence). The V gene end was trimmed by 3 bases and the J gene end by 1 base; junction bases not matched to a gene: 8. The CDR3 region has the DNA TGTGCCAGCAGTTTTGGCCGGGACAGTAAGAACACTGAAGCTTTCTTT. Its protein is CASSFGRDSKNTEAFF.

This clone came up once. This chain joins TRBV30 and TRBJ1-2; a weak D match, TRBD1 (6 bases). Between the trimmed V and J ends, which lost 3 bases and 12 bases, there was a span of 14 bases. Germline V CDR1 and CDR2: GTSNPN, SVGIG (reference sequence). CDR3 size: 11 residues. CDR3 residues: CAWRTGGYNTF. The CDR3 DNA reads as TGTGCCTGGAGAACGGGGGGCTATAACACCTTC. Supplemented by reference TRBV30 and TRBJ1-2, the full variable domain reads SQTIHQWPATLVQPVGSPLSLECTVEGTSNPNLYWYRQAAGRGLQLLFYSVGIGQISSEVPQNLSASRPQDRQFILSSKKLLLSDSGFYLCAWRTGGYNTFGSGTRLTVV.

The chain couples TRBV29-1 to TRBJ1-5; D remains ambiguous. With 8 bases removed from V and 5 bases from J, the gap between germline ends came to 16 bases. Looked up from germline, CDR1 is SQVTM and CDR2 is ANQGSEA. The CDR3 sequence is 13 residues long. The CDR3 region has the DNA TGCAGCCTAGTATCGCAGCTTCATCAGCCCCAGCATTTT. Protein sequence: CSLVSQLHQPQHF.

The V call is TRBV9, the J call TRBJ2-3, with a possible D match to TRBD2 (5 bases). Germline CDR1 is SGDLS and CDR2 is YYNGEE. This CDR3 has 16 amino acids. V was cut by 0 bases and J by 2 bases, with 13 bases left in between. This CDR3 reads CASSVESADFTDTQYF. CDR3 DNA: TGTGCCAGCAGCGTAGAATCAGCGGACTTCACAGATACGCAGTATTTT. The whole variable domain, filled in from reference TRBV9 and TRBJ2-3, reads DSGVTQTPKHLITATGQRVTLRCSPRSGDLSVYWYQQSLDQGLQFLIQYYNGEERAKGNILERFSAQQFPDLHSELNLSSLELGDSALYFCASSVESADFTDTQYFGPGTRLTVL.

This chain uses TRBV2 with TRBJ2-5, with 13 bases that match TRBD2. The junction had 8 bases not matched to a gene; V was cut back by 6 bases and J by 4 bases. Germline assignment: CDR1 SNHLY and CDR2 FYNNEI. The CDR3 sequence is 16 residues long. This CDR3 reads CASRPILAGGLETQYF. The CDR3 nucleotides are TGTGCCAGCAGACCAATACTAGCGGGAGGGCTAGAGACCCAGTACTTC.

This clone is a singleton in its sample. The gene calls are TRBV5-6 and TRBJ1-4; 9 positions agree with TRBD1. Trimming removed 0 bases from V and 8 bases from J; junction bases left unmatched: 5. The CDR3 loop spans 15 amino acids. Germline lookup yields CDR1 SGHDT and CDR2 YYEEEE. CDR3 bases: TGTGCCAGCAGCTTGGAGGGACAGGGTGGCGAAAAACTGTTTTTT. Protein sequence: CASSLEGQGGEKLFF.

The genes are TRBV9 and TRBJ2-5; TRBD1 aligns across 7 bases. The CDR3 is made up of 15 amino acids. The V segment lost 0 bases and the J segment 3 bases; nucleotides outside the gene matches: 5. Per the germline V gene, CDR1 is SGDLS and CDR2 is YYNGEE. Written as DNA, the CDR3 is TGTGCCAGCAGCGTAGCTGGGACAGCAAAAGAGACCCAGTACTTC. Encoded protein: CASSVAGTAKETQYF.

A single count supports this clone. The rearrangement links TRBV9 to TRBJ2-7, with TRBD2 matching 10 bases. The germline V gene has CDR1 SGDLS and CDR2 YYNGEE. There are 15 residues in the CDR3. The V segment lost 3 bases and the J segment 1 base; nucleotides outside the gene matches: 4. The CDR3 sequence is CASSAEAGGSYEQYF. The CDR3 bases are TGTGCCAGCAGCGCCGAAGCGGGAGGGTCCTACGAGCAGTACTTC.

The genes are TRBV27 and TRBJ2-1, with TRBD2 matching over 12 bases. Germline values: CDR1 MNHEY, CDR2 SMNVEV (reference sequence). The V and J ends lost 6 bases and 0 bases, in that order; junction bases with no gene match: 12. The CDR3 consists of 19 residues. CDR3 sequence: CASSQLGLAGKSSYNEQFF. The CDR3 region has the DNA TGTGCCAGCAGCCAACTAGGACTAGCGGGGAAAAGCTCCTACAATGAGCAGTTCTTC.

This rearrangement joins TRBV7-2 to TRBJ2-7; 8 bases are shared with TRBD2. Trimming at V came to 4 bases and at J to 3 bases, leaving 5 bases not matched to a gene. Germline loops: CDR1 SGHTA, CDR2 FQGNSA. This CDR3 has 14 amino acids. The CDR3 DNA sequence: TGTGCCAGCAGCTCCATAGCGGGGAACTACGAGCAGTACTTC. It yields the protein CASSSIAGNYEQYF. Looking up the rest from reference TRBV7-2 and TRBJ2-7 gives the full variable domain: GAGVSQSPSNKVTEKGKDVELRCDPISGHTALYWYRQSLGQGLEFLIYFQGNSAPDKSGLPSDRFSAERTGGSVSTLTIQRTQQEDSAVYLCASSSIAGNYEQYFGPGTRLTVT.

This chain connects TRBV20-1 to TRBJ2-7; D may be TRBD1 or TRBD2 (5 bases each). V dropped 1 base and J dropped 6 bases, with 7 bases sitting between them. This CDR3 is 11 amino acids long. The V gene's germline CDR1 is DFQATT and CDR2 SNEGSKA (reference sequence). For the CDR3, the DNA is TGCAGTGCTAGAGGAGGGGTCGAGCAGTACTTC. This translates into CSARGGVEQYF.

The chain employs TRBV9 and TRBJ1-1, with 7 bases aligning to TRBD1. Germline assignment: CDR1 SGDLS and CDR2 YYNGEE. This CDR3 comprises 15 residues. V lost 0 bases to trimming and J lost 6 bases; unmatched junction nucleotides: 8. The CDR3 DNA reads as TGTGCCAGCAGCGTAGTTTCACAGGGGCACGCTGAAGCTTTCTTT. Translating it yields CASSVVSQGHAEAFF.

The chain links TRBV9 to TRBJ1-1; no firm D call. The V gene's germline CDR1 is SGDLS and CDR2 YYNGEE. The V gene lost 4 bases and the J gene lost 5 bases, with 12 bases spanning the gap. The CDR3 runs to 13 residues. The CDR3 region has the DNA TGTGCCAGCAGCACCAAACGCGGTACTGAAGCTTTCTTT. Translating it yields CASSTKRGTEAFF.